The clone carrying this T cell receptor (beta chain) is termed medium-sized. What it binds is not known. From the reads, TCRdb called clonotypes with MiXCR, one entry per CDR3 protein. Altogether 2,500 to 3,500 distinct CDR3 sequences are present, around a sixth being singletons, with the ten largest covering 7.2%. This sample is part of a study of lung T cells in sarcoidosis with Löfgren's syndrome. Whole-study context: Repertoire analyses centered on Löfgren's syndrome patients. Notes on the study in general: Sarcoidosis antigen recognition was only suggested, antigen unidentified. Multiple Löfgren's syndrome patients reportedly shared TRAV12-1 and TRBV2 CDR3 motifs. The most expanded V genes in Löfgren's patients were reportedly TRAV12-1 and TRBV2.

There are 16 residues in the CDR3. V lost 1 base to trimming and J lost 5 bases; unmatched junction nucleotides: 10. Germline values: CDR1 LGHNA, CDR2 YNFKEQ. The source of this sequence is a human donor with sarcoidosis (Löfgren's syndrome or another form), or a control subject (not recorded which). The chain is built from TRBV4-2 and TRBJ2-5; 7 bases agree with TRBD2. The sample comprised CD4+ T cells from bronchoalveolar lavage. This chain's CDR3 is CASSQALAAPAETQYF. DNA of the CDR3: TGTGCCAGCAGCCAAGCCCTAGCGGCCCCGGCGGAGACCCAGTACTTC.